This TCR beta chain comes out of a study of blood T cells in healthy people across ages (dated by TCRdb to between 2015 and 2016). Regarding the complete study: In model experiments, roughly one uniquely barcoded TCR beta cDNA molecule per two T cells was captured by template switching. Four age groups were formed from the donors: young (average approximately 16 years), middle-aged (roughly 38), aged (62) and long-lived (approximately 78). Two additional independent replicas of 1 million unique cDNA reads from the same blood draw were analyzed for two donors (one aged 18 to 30 and one aged 80 or older). The study measured age-related changes in TCR beta repertoire diversity using deep sequencing normalized with unique cDNA molecular identifiers. To avoid experimental bias, donors of different ages were randomly spread across the sequencing lanes. Overall study outcomes, separate from this receptor: Observed TCR beta diversity per million T cells fell roughly linearly with age, and a significant reduction was already apparent by age roughly 40. Donor CMV infection status was unknown, potentially confounding age-related changes in expanded clonotypes. Bulk unsorted PBMC profiling prevented conclusive comparison of naive and antigen-experienced compartments. Compared with the aged group, the long-lived group had more naive CD4+ T cells, fewer expanded clones and increased TCR diversity, suggesting age selection. Observed TCR beta diversity correlated strongly with the percentage of naive T cells measured by flow cytometry. Estimates of total diversity based on one million sequenced T cells were considered lower bounds and underestimates.

Donors were 30 to 45 systemically healthy Caucasian individuals from Russia aged roughly 6 to 90 years. Each donor gave 8 to 10 milliliters of peripheral blood, drawn into EDTA-treated Vacutainer tubes. Ficoll-Paque density-gradient centrifugation was used to isolate PBMCs, with at least 6 million per sample. Total RNA, at least 6 micrograms per sample, was extracted from PBMCs with Trizol reagent. The percentages of naive CD45RAhigh/CD27high T cells were determined by flow cytometry on a PBMC aliquot from every donor. The library was made by 5' RACE. Instrument used: Illumina HiSeq 2500. A second roughly 6 to 11 cycle PCR used a sample-barcoded 5' primer and a J-beta primer mix. Each TCR beta cDNA molecule received a unique molecular identifier from a template-switch 5' adaptor carrying 12 random nucleotides. At least 2.5 million CDR3-containing paired-end reads were obtained from each sample. First-strand cDNA synthesis was performed from all RNA using the Mint cDNA synthesis kit, with priming by a TRBC-specific oligonucleotide. All cDNA was treated with uracil-DNA glycosylase and then went through a first 18-cycle PCR with the universal primers M1SS and BC2_uni_R. The authors' analysis ran thus. Normalization of each sample was performed by random selection of 1 million high-quality reads, each carrying a distinct molecular identifier. Reads with shared molecular identifiers were discarded instead of being binned into consensus sequences. MiTCR, with a Q25 quality threshold and the strictest error-elimination algorithm, was used for CDR3 identification, clonotype clustering and error correction. A nonparametric unseen species model with Euler transformation was used to estimate a lower bound on total TCR beta diversity. TCRdb took the public reads, trimmed them with fastp at Q25, ran MiXCR for clone calling and kept in-frame beta chains. Rows with one shared CDR3 protein collapse into an entry with the most common genes and DNA. What appears here as the V and J calls and clone size reflects TCRdb's work, not the paper's. The sample yields about 1.6 million distinct CDR3 sequences; roughly 32% were counted once. The top ten clones comprise around 10% of the sample.

Reading from cysteine to phenylalanine, the CDR3 counts 13 amino acids. Only the CDR3 portion is preserved as DNA: 39 bases, with reading frame beginning at the first base. Based on the germline V gene (reference sequence), the CDR1 and CDR2 sequences are DFQATT and SNEGSKA. V is cut by 5 bases and J by 5 bases, and the space between the germline ends is 15 bases. In the case of this clonotype: The target of this receptor is not known. No base qualities exist here, and no much larger clone lies one base off it.

The chain links TRBV20-1 with TRBJ1-2; no D gene can be assigned with confidence. The sequenced sample was blood. The source of this sequence is a woman aged 25 to 39 in good health. The CDR3 protein: CSAFSLTLYGYTF. The nucleotide sequence is given as TGCAGTGCTTTCAGCCTAACCTTATATGGCTACACCTTC.